These 29 T cell receptor beta chains share one sample of origin, sequenced in a study of beta chain features in type 1 diabetes. Expressed TCRB transcripts were sequenced because the isolated RNA had all been reverse transcribed beforehand. Generated by immunoSEQ multiplex PCR, the TCRdb table keeps only in-frame clones and is missing some. This table holds about 470,000 clones, 30% found once. Specimen: naive CD4+ T cells from blood. All receptors derive from a man aged 18 to 30 in good health.

J is TRBJ2-7 and V is TRBV30; perhaps TRBD2 as D (6 bases). Germline V CDR1 and CDR2: GTSNPN, SVGIG (reference sequence). CDR3 length: 14 residues. V dropped 0 bases and J dropped 5 bases, with 14 bases sitting between them. DNA for the CDR3: TGTGCCTGGAGTGTAATCATGGGACTTGACGAGCAGTACTTC. Its translation: CAWSVIMGLDEQYF.

About this clone: Other DNA sequences in this sample translate to the same CDR3. V and J are TRBV18 and TRBJ2-3; TRBD1 might be the D (6 bases). Germline CDR1 KGHSH, CDR2 LQKENI. V lost 3 bases to trimming and J lost 5 bases, with 9 bases between them. The CDR3 spans 13 residues. CDR3 coding DNA: TGTGCCAGCTCACCGCCCAGGGGAGATACGCAGTATTTT. Protein product: CASSPPRGDTQYF.

The chain combines TRBV25-1 with TRBJ2-5; unclear D gene. Germline V lookup: CDR1 MGHDK, CDR2 SYGVNS. The CDR3 sequence is 14 residues long. V lost 2 bases and J 5 bases, leaving 12 bases between the germline ends. The CDR3 here is CASSERPGGETQYF. CDR3 nucleotides: TGTGCCAGCAGTGAAAGGCCGGGTGGGGAGACCCAGTACTTC.

This clone was counted a few times. Different DNA sequences within this sample yield the same CDR3. V and J are TRBV29-1 and TRBJ2-7; 11 bases match TRBD1. V trimming: 3 bases; J trimming: 7 bases; junction bases outside the gene matches: 5. The germline CDR1 and CDR2 sequences are SQVTM and ANQGSEA. This CDR3 is built from 13 residues. The CDR3 region is CSVEPGQGGEQYF. Written as DNA, the CDR3 is TGCAGCGTTGAGCCGGGACAGGGGGGTGAGCAGTACTTC.

V usage is TRBV7-9 and J usage is TRBJ2-7, with 7 nucleotides matching TRBD2. The V segment lost 2 bases and the J segment 5 bases; nucleotides outside the gene matches: 6. The CDR3 contains 14 residues. Germline CDR1 and CDR2: SEHNR and FQNEAQ (reference sequence). The CDR3: CASSLTPGGHEQYF. The CDR3 nucleotides read TGTGCCAGCAGCTTAACGCCGGGAGGCCACGAGCAGTACTTC.

The table lists this clone with a few counts. The V gene is TRBV4-1, the J gene TRBJ2-1; tentative D call: TRBD2 (5 bases). Per the germline V gene, CDR1 is MGHRA and CDR2 is YSYEKL. The CDR3 has 15 residues. V lost 3 bases and J lost 0, with 9 bases in between. CDR3 protein: CASSHPTSSYNEQFF. DNA of the CDR3: TGCGCCAGCAGCCACCCTACTAGCTCCTACAATGAGCAGTTCTTC.

CDR3 amino acids: CAWRGRANQPQHF. The DNA for the CDR3 is TGTGCCTGGAGAGGGAGGGCCAATCAGCCCCAGCATTTT. This chain links TRBV30 with TRBJ1-5, with D unresolved. From germline, CDR1 is GTSNPN and CDR2 SVGIG (reference sequence). V gave up 3 bases and J gave up 3 bases, with 9 bases separating them. CDR3 size: 13 residues.

This clone showed up just a few times. The genes are TRBV27 and TRBJ2-5, with TRBD2 matching 9 bases. The CDR3 length is 15 residues. Per germline, CDR1 MNHEY and CDR2 SMNVEV (reference sequence). V was clipped by 4 bases and J by 2 bases; unmatched bases: 5. The CDR3 DNA follows: TGTGCCAGCAGTTCTTGGCGGGAGGGACAAGAGACCCAGTACTTC. This translates into CASSSWREGQETQYF.

The rearrangement joins TRBV19 to TRBJ2-1; D remains unclear. CDR1 is LNHDA and CDR2 is SQIVND in the germline V gene (reference sequence). The CDR3 contains 15 residues. V was clipped by 5 bases and J by 3 bases, with 14 bases between them. This CDR3 reads CASSPGPPFYNEQFF. The CDR3 DNA reads as TGTGCCAGTAGTCCCGGACCGCCCTTCTACAATGAGCAGTTCTTC.

For this clone: At one end the junction does not follow the germline gene, possibly because of a read error. CDR3 in amino acids: CASSSSGSLNEQFF. The CDR3 DNA reads as TGTGCTAGCAGCTCTAGCGGGAGTCTCAATGAGCAGTTCTTC. The genes are TRBV7-7 and TRBJ2-1; TRBD2 matches at 10 bases. The germline V gene encodes CDR1 SSHAT and CDR2 FNYEAQ (reference sequence). The CDR3 contains 14 residues.

This chain connects TRBV30 to TRBJ2-5; D may be TRBD2 (5 bases). V shed 1 base and J shed 1 base, with 10 bases lying between them. This CDR3 contains 14 residues. Germline V gene lookup returns CDR1 GTSNPN and CDR2 SVGIG (reference sequence). The CDR3, as DNA: TGTGCCTGGAGTGCCCTGGGGAGCCAAGAGACCCAGTACTTC. As protein: CAWSALGSQETQYF.

This clone was observed a single time. The chain carries TRBV7-2 and TRBJ2-1; D could derive from TRBD1 or TRBD2 (5 bases each). Germline-derived CDR1 and CDR2 are SGHTA and FQGNSA. V was cut by 6 bases and J by 10 bases, with 13 bases left in between. This CDR3 has 12 residues. CDR3 coding DNA: TGTGCCAGCAGTGAGGGTCGGGGCGAGCAGTTCTTC. Amino acid sequence: CASSEGRGEQFF.

This chain joins TRBV6-4 and TRBJ1-2; 7 bases match TRBD1. Germline-derived CDR1 and CDR2 are MRHNA and SNTAGT. Germline trimming cut 5 bases from V and 3 bases from J; bases unmatched to any gene: 3. The CDR3 contains 13 residues. Written as DNA, the CDR3 is TGTGCCAGCAGTATGACAGGGCACTATGGCTACACCTTC. As protein: CASSMTGHYGYTF.

V and J are TRBV5-4 and TRBJ2-1, with 9 bases identical to TRBD2. The germline CDR1 and CDR2 sequences are SGHNT and YYREEE (reference sequence). The ends lost 0 bases at V and 7 bases at J; junction bases unmatched: 11. This CDR3 is 17 amino acids long. CDR3 residues: CASSLAGSGSRRNEQFF. The CDR3 nucleotides read TGTGCCAGCAGCTTGGCGGGTAGCGGGAGCAGAAGGAATGAGCAGTTCTTC. The complete variable domain, with remaining parts taken from reference TRBV5-4 and TRBJ2-1, reads ETGVTQSPTHLIKTRGQQVTLRCSSQSGHNTVSWYQQALGQGPQFIFQYYREEENGRGNFPPRFSGLQFPNYSSELNVNALELDDSALYLCASSLAGSGSRRNEQFFGPGTRLTVL.

In this sample, this clone turned up a few times. V gene TRBV7-2 combines with J gene TRBJ2-1; D uncertain. Trimming removed 1 base at V and 6 bases at J, with 13 bases between. Per the germline V gene, CDR1 is SGHTA and CDR2 is FQGNSA. The CDR3 runs to 15 residues. The CDR3 reads CASSLEAFDFNEQFF. The DNA for the CDR3 is TGTGCCAGCAGCTTAGAGGCATTCGATTTCAATGAGCAGTTCTTC.

This chain joins TRBV18 and TRBJ2-7; 7 bases are shared with TRBD2. Trimming at V came to 2 bases and at J to 2 bases, leaving 3 bases not matched to a gene. The germline gives CDR1 KGHSH, CDR2 LQKENI. CDR3 length: 14 residues. CDR3 sequence (DNA): TGTGCCAGCTCACCATGGGGGGGAACCTACGAGCAGTACTTC. Protein sequence: CASSPWGGTYEQYF.

The J gene is TRBJ1-1, the V gene TRBV30; D not resolved. The CDR3 is 11 amino acids. Germline loops: CDR1 GTSNPN, CDR2 SVGIG (reference sequence). The V gene lost 1 base and the J gene lost 11 bases, with 11 bases spanning the gap. In nucleotides, the CDR3 is TGTGCCTGGAGTGACGTATACTGGGCTTTCTTT. Its translation is CAWSDVYWAFF.

The V and J genes are TRBV7-9 and TRBJ1-4; 7 positions agree with TRBD1. The V segment lost 10 bases and the J segment 4 bases; nucleotides outside the gene matches: 6. CDR3 size: 13 residues. The germline V gene encodes CDR1 SEHNR and CDR2 FQNEAQ (reference sequence). The CDR3 reads CATSGQHNEKLFF. As DNA, the CDR3 is TGTGCCACCTCGGGACAGCATAATGAAAAACTGTTTTTT.

The CDR3 sequence: CASSATLTSVETQYF. In nucleotides, the CDR3 is TGTGCCAGCAGCGCGACTTTGACTAGCGTAGAGACCCAGTACTTC. The chain links TRBV9 to TRBJ2-5; 8 bases align to TRBD2. V lost 3 bases and J lost 4; bases outside the gene matches: 8. The CDR3 length is 15 residues. Germline CDR1 SGDLS, CDR2 YYNGEE.

The chain employs TRBV30 and TRBJ2-1, with TRBD2 matching 8 bases. The V gene's germline CDR1 is GTSNPN and CDR2 SVGIG (reference sequence). J gave up 2 bases and V 8 bases, and 8 bases lay outside the gene matches. CDR3 length: 14 amino acids. The CDR3 loop reads CAVAGLAAYNEQFF. CDR3 bases: TGTGCCGTAGCGGGACTGGCTGCCTACAATGAGCAGTTCTTC.

This clone was observed a handful of times. This sequence joins TRBV10-3 and TRBJ2-6; D gene ambiguous. Germline V CDR1 and CDR2: ENHRY, SYGVKD. CDR3 length: 15 residues. V gave up 6 bases and J gave up 0 bases, with 9 bases separating them. The chain's CDR3 is CAIRGFGSGANVLTF. CDR3 DNA sequence: TGTGCCATCAGGGGTTTTGGCTCTGGGGCCAACGTCCTGACTTTC.

This clone was seen a handful of times. V is TRBV2 and J is TRBJ2-3, with unresolved D. V was cut by 5 bases and J by 4 bases, with 7 bases left in between. This CDR3 spans 12 amino acids. Germline V CDR1 and CDR2: SNHLY, FYNNEI. The CDR3 DNA sequence: TGTGCCAGCAGTCCCGACTCAGATACGCAGTATTTT. Encoded protein: CASSPDSDTQYF.

This clone turned up a few times. V is TRBV4-3 and J is TRBJ2-7; a possible D gene is TRBD1 (6 bases). The V end lost 1 base, the J end lost 4 bases, and 14 bases lay between the germline ends. The CDR3 extends over 15 amino acids. CDR1 is LGHNA and CDR2 is YSLEER in the germline V gene. The chain's CDR3 is CASSQALQGSYEQYF. CDR3 coding DNA: TGCGCCAGCAGCCAAGCGCTACAGGGTAGTTACGAGCAGTACTTC.

Details on this clone: This sample includes further DNA sequences coding for the same CDR3. The chain is built from TRBV30 and TRBJ1-5; no clear D. Germline CDR1 GTSNPN, CDR2 SVGIG (reference sequence). The CDR3 sequence is 14 residues long. V dropped 0 bases and J dropped 4 bases, with 10 bases sitting between them. The CDR3 DNA is TGTGCCTGGAGTGTACGGCTGGGGAATCAGCCCCAGCATTTT. The encoded protein is CAWSVRLGNQPQHF.

DNA of the CDR3: TGTGCCAGCAGCTTGGGGCCGGGCATCGATACGCAGTATTTT. Translated, it gives CASSLGPGIDTQYF. The rearrangement uses TRBV5-6 and TRBJ2-3; D call uncertain. CDR1 is SGHDT, CDR2 YYEEEE, per germline. V shed 0 bases and J shed 6 bases, with 11 bases lying between them. The CDR3 contains 14 residues.

In this sample, this clone turned up a few times. The chain carries TRBV7-9 and TRBJ2-4; perhaps TRBD1 as D (6 bases). V lost 5 bases, J lost 1 base, and 15 bases lay in between. This CDR3 spans 16 amino acids. Looked up from germline, CDR1 is SEHNR and CDR2 is FQNEAQ (reference sequence). The CDR3 protein is CASSGLGASAKNIQYF. The CDR3 bases are TGTGCCAGCAGCGGTCTGGGGGCTTCTGCCAAAAACATTCAGTACTTC. Complete variable domain (other parts from reference TRBV7-9 and TRBJ2-4): DTGVSQNPRHKITKRGQNVTFRCDPISEHNRLYWYRQTLGQGPEFLTYFQNEAQLEKSRLLSDRFSAERPKGSFSTLEIQRTEQGDSAMYLCASSGLGASAKNIQYFGAGTRLSVL.

This clone was found a few times. The chain employs TRBV9 and TRBJ2-7; 7 bases map to TRBD1. The V segment lost 0 bases and the J segment 4 bases; nucleotides outside the gene matches: 7. Germline CDR1 and CDR2: SGDLS and YYNGEE. The CDR3 runs 15 residues. CDR3 DNA sequence: TGTGCCAGCAGCGTAGCGATGGGACAGTCGTACGAGCAGTACTTC. It is translated as CASSVAMGQSYEQYF.

This clone was recorded a few times. The rearrangement joins TRBV15 to TRBJ2-7; TRBD1 aligns across 7 bases. The CDR3 runs to 14 residues. Unmatched junction bases numbered 4, after V lost 4 bases and J lost 1 base. The germline V gene has CDR1 LNHNV and CDR2 YYDKDF (reference sequence). CDR3 sequence: CATSIRQGSYEQYF. The CDR3 DNA reads TGTGCCACCAGCATACGACAGGGATCCTACGAGCAGTACTTC.

The chain carries TRBV28 and TRBJ2-5, with 10 bases lining up with TRBD2. Germline lookup yields CDR1 MDHEN and CDR2 SYDVKM. CDR3 length equals 16 residues. Trimming removed 1 base from V and 4 bases from J; junction bases left unmatched: 6. The CDR3 DNA follows: TGTGCCAGCAGTTTATTGTGGGTAGCGGGAGGAGAGACCCAGTACTTC. Its translation is CASSLLWVAGGETQYF.